The 6 T cell receptor beta chains listed next were all sequenced from one sample in a study of PD-1 blockade in mismatch repair-deficient tumors. Produced via immunoSEQ multiplex PCR; TCRdb's table is partial and in-frame only. The sample has approximately 9,000 clones, 90% to 95% seen once. As for time point: approximately 10-day in vitro stimulation with candidate neoantigen peptide 3. These receptors are not linked to any known antigen. Sequenced material: cells cultured in vitro, taken from a patient treated with pembrolizumab. Every receptor here comes from an adult with mismatch repair-deficient cancer.

J is TRBJ2-1 and V is TRBV7-9; tentatively, D is TRBD2 (6 bases). This CDR3 contains 15 residues. Germline CDR1 is SEHNR and CDR2 is FQNEAQ (reference sequence). Trimming removed 6 bases from V and 0 bases from J, with 12 bases in between. The DNA for the CDR3 is TGTGCCAGCAGTCTGGGACTTAGCTCCTACAATGAGCAGTTCTTC. Protein sequence: CASSLGLSSYNEQFF. The variable domain in full, with the rest retrieved from reference TRBV7-9 and TRBJ2-1, is DTGVSQNPRHKITKRGQNVTFRCDPISEHNRLYWYRQTLGQGPEFLTYFQNEAQLEKSRLLSDRFSAERPKGSFSTLEIQRTEQGDSAMYLCASSLGLSSYNEQFFGPGTRLTVL.

This clone was found once. This sequence joins TRBV5-1 and TRBJ2-4, with TRBD2 matching 12 bases. The junction had 8 bases not matched to a gene; V was cut back by 2 bases and J by 5 bases. Germline CDR1 reads SGHRS; CDR2 reads YFSETQ. CDR3 length equals 17 residues. In DNA form, the CDR3 reads TGCGCCAGCAGCTTTTTTAAACTAGCGGGAGGAGAAAACATTCAGTACTTC. Encoded protein: CASSFFKLAGGENIQYF.

The rearrangement links TRBV5-1 to TRBJ2-7; the match to TRBD1 covers 8 bases. J lost 6 bases, V lost 5 bases, and 10 bases had no gene match. The CDR3 contains 14 residues. In germline, CDR1 is SGHRS, CDR2 YFSETQ. The chain's CDR3 is CASRKVGQDSEQYF. For the CDR3, the DNA is TGCGCCAGCAGAAAGGTGGGACAGGACAGCGAGCAGTACTTC.

The chain recombines TRBV9 with TRBJ2-1; weak D call: TRBD2 (6 bases). Trimming took off 0 bases at V and 4 bases at J, with 14 bases between the two ends. The CDR3 has 16 amino acids. Germline V gene data show CDR1 as SGDLS and CDR2 as YYNGEE. The CDR3 DNA follows: TGTGCCAGCAGCGTAGCGGGAGCTGACTCTTACAATGAGCAGTTCTTC. Protein sequence: CASSVAGADSYNEQFF.

The chain joins TRBV2 to TRBJ2-7; D gene unclear. V lost 6 bases and J lost 4, with 10 bases in between. The germline gives CDR1 SNHLY, CDR2 FYNNEI. The CDR3 is 12 residues long. The CDR3 sequence is CASSRLAYEQYF. In nucleotides, the CDR3 is TGTGCCAGCAGCAGATTAGCATACGAGCAGTACTTC.

The rearrangement uses TRBV19 and TRBJ1-5; maybe TRBD1 (6 bases). V lost 3 bases, J lost 6 bases, and 15 bases lay in between. The CDR3 runs to 15 residues. Germline-derived CDR1 and CDR2 are LNHDA and SQIVND (reference sequence). CDR3 sequence (DNA): TGTGCCAGTAGTATGGAGGACAGACCGGGTCAGCCCCAGCATTTT. Its translation is CASSMEDRPGQPQHF.